These 29 T cell receptor beta chains share one sample of origin, sequenced in a study of T-cell reconstitution after alpha-beta-depleted transplantation in children. Preparation of the TCRbeta library involved a method that used unique molecular identifiers. TCRdb fed the PCR reads into MiXCR, producing one record per CDR3 protein. Here the sample spans about 230,000 distinct CDR3 sequences, around 9.9% being singletons. The sample here was PBMCs, taken before TCRalphabeta/CD19-depleted stem cell transplant. The source of these receptors is a child under two years old with acute myeloid leukemia, due to receive a stem cell transplant.

This clonotype was counted many times. The rearrangement joins TRBV28 to TRBJ1-3; D call uncertain. Germline CDR1 reads MDHEN; CDR2 reads SYDVKM. The CDR3 consists of 14 residues. Trimming took 2 bases from V and 4 from J, leaving 9 bases between them. The CDR3 region has the DNA TGTGCCAGCAGTTTACTGGCGCACGGAAACACCATATATTTT. Translated: CASSLLAHGNTIYF.

This clonotype occurred a few times. This chain uses TRBV30 with TRBJ1-2, with D tentatively TRBD1 (6 bases). The V gene lost 1 base and the J gene lost 7 bases, with 10 bases spanning the gap. The CDR3 is 12 amino acids. The germline CDR1 and CDR2 sequences are GTSNPN and SVGIG (reference sequence). The CDR3 region has the DNA TGTGCCTGGAGTGGGACAGCGACTGGCTACACCTTC. Amino acids: CAWSGTATGYTF.

This clonotype was observed a few times. The chain employs TRBV30 and TRBJ2-1; 10 nucleotides agree with TRBD1. V dropped 1 base and J dropped 8; count of bases not matched to a gene: 5. The CDR3 is 14 amino acids. Germline V lookup: CDR1 GTSNPN, CDR2 SVGIG (reference sequence). CDR3 residues: CAWSGDRGLDEQFF. DNA for the CDR3: TGTGCCTGGAGTGGGGACAGGGGTCTTGATGAGCAGTTCTTC.

This clonotype has a count of ten or more. The chain recombines TRBV5-1 with TRBJ1-1, with D perhaps matching TRBD1 (6 bases). Germline CDR1 is SGHRS and CDR2 is YFSETQ. The CDR3 totals 15 residues. Trimming removed 4 bases from V and 0 bases from J, with 13 bases in between. The CDR3 nucleotides are TGCGCCAGCAGCACCATGACAGGACTGAACACTGAAGCTTTCTTT. This encodes CASSTMTGLNTEAFF.

The J gene is TRBJ1-2, the V gene TRBV20-1; 9 bases fit TRBD1. J lost 8 bases, V lost 5 bases, and 6 bases had no gene match. CDR1 and CDR2 from the germline V gene are DFQATT and SNEGSKA (reference sequence). The CDR3 has 12 amino acids. The CDR3, as DNA: TGCAGTGCTCCAACGACAGGGGGGGGCTACACCTTC. Amino acid sequence: CSAPTTGGGYTF.

This clonotype was recorded many times. The chain has TRBV20-1 and TRBJ2-1; no clear D. The CDR3 has 14 amino acids. Trimming removed 3 bases at V and 6 bases at J, with 15 bases between. CDR1 and CDR2 (germline): DFQATT, SNEGSKA (reference sequence). This chain's CDR3 is CSASPQSPSNEQFF. The DNA for the CDR3 is TGCAGTGCTAGTCCCCAGTCCCCAAGCAATGAGCAGTTCTTC.

A single count supports this clonotype. This chain links TRBV28 with TRBJ2-1; the D gene could be TRBD1 or TRBD2 (6 bases each). The CDR3 length is 16 residues. The V gene lost 4 bases and the J gene lost 5 bases, with 18 bases spanning the gap. Germline loops: CDR1 MDHEN, CDR2 SYDVKM. CDR3: CASSWLRGQVDNEQFF. CDR3 nucleotides: TGTGCCAGCAGTTGGTTGCGGGGACAAGTTGACAATGAGCAGTTCTTC.

This clonotype was observed a handful of times. V is TRBV6-1 and J is TRBJ2-1, with TRBD1 matching 12 bases. Trimming removed 4 bases from V and 5 bases from J; junction bases left unmatched: 3. From germline, CDR1 is MNHNS and CDR2 SASEGT. The CDR3 is 15 residues long. CDR3: CASSGDRGLHNEQFF. The CDR3 bases are TGTGCCAGCAGTGGGGACAGGGGGCTCCACAATGAGCAGTTCTTC.

The table lists this clonotype with many counts. CDR3 region: CASSSAGGGYEQYF. The CDR3 DNA is TGTGCCAGCAGCTCGGCAGGGGGTGGCTACGAGCAGTACTTC. This chain uses TRBV6-2 or TRBV6-3 with TRBJ2-7; TRBD1 agrees at 7 bases. Looked up from germline, CDR1 is MNHEY and CDR2 is SVGEGT. The CDR3 is 14 amino acids. V gave up 6 bases and J gave up 3 bases; unmatched junction bases: 8.

This clonotype was detected ten times or more. A junction boundary mismatches the germline segment, possibly from a read error. V and J are TRBV7-8 and TRBJ1-1, with 7 bases that match TRBD1. Germline V gene lookup returns CDR1 SGHVS and CDR2 FQNEAQ. The CDR3 is 16 residues long. The chain's CDR3 is CASTLNSGTANTEAFF. Here the CDR3 DNA reads TGTGCCAGCACCTTAAACTCCGGGACAGCCAACACTGAAGCTTTCTTT. Complete variable domain (other parts from reference TRBV7-8 and TRBJ1-1): GAGVSQSPRYKVAKRGQDVALRCDPISGHVSLFWYQQALGQGPEFLTYFQNEAQLDKSGLPSDRFFAERPEGSVSTLKIQRTQQEDSAVYLCASTLNSGTANTEAFFGQGTRLTVV.

This clonotype was recorded many times. The gene calls are TRBV6-2 or TRBV6-3 and TRBJ1-2, with D possibly TRBD1 on 6 matching bases. CDR3 length: 15 amino acids. V dropped 8 bases and J dropped 4 bases, with 20 bases sitting between them. CDR1 is MNHEY and CDR2 is SVGEGT in the germline V gene. The CDR3 protein is CASGTPQGFGYGYTF. DNA of the CDR3: TGTGCCAGCGGAACCCCGCAGGGGTTTGGCTATGGCTACACCTTC.

The sample holds a few counts of this clonotype. The CDR3 loop reads CASSAQGYGYTF. CDR3 nucleotide sequence: TGTGCCAGCAGCGCACAGGGCTATGGCTACACCTTC. This chain connects TRBV7-3 to TRBJ1-2, with D possibly being TRBD1 (6 bases). The V and J ends lost 5 bases and 4 bases respectively, with 8 bases between them. The CDR3 spans 12 residues. In germline, CDR1 is SGHTA, CDR2 FQGTGA.

This clonotype has ten or more counts. The rearrangement uses TRBV3-1 and TRBJ2-1; D might be TRBD2 (5 bases). Germline V CDR1 and CDR2: LGHDT, YNNKEL (reference sequence). The ends were cut back, 1 base at V and 3 bases at J, with 10 bases in the middle. The CDR3 has 15 amino acids. CDR3 in DNA: TGTGCCAGCAGCCAAGGAGGGCGGTTCTACAATGAGCAGTTCTTC. Its protein product is CASSQGGRFYNEQFF.

The sample holds many counts of this clonotype. The rearrangement joins TRBV7-9 to TRBJ2-4; D is possibly TRBD2 (5 bases). The germline gives CDR1 SEHNR, CDR2 FQNEAQ (reference sequence). V dropped 5 bases and J dropped 1 base, with 12 bases sitting between them. This CDR3 spans 15 amino acids. The CDR3 bases are TGTGCCAGCAGCCCCGCGGGTGGGGCCAAAAACATTCAGTACTTC. Amino acid sequence: CASSPAGGAKNIQYF.

This clonotype was detected ten times or more. The V call is TRBV29-1, the J call TRBJ1-4; no clear D. Germline-derived CDR1 and CDR2 are SQVTM and ANQGSEA. The CDR3 totals 13 residues. The germline V and J ends were trimmed by 5 bases and 4 bases, with 11 bases remaining between them. This CDR3 is CSVSARSNEKLFF. CDR3 bases: TGCAGCGTTTCAGCCAGGAGTAATGAAAAACTGTTTTTT.

This clonotype has a count of ten or more. This chain connects TRBV10-2 to TRBJ2-1; D unclear. The CDR3 is made up of 13 amino acids. CDR1 WSHSY and CDR2 SAAADI come from the germline V gene. With 8 bases removed from V and 8 bases from J, the gap between germline ends came to 16 bases. CDR3 amino acids: CASGLLPLDEQFF. The DNA of the CDR3 is TGCGCCAGCGGGCTGCTCCCTCTGGATGAGCAGTTCTTC.

This clonotype was seen many times. The CDR3 spells CSARDTRGRGTYNEQFF. As DNA, the CDR3 is TGCAGTGCTAGGGATACCAGGGGGCGCGGGACCTACAATGAGCAGTTCTTC. This chain links TRBV20-1 with TRBJ2-1; 8 nucleotides align to TRBD1. Trimming removed 3 bases from V and 2 bases from J; junction bases left unmatched: 12. CDR3 length: 17 residues. Germline V lookup: CDR1 DFQATT, CDR2 SNEGSKA (reference sequence).

In its sample, this clonotype was seen a few times. The chain joins TRBV7-7 to TRBJ2-1; the match to TRBD2 covers 8 bases. This CDR3 is 16 amino acids long. Trimming removed 0 bases from V and 7 bases from J; junction bases left unmatched: 8. The germline V gene has CDR1 SSHAT and CDR2 FNYEAQ (reference sequence). The CDR3 sequence: CASSLAVGTSLNEQFF. The CDR3 region has the DNA TGTGCCAGCAGCTTAGCCGTTGGGACTAGTTTAAATGAGCAGTTCTTC.

This clonotype was detected a few times. The chain combines TRBV7-9 with TRBJ1-6; no clear D. The CDR3 extends over 12 amino acids. V was cut by 5 bases and J by 8 bases, with 7 bases left in between. Germline assignment: CDR1 SEHNR and CDR2 FQNEAQ (reference sequence). CDR3 DNA sequence: TGTGCCAGCAGCCCGGGAGATTCACCCCTCCACTTT. Translating gives CASSPGDSPLHF.

This clonotype has ten or more counts. The V gene is TRBV7-9, the J gene TRBJ2-7; the match to TRBD2 covers 11 bases. This CDR3 region has 17 residues. V lost 5 bases, J lost 1 base, and 10 bases stayed unmatched. Germline V CDR1 and CDR2: SEHNR, FQNEAQ (reference sequence). The CDR3 region has the DNA TGTGCCAGCAGCCGCCGTCTAGCGGGAGGAGATTCCTACGAGCAGTACTTC. Translating gives CASSRRLAGGDSYEQYF. The full variable domain, rest sourced from reference TRBV7-9 and TRBJ2-7, is DTGVSQNPRHKITKRGQNVTFRCDPISEHNRLYWYRQTLGQGPEFLTYFQNEAQLEKSRLLSDRFSAERPKGSFSTLEIQRTEQGDSAMYLCASSRRLAGGDSYEQYFGPGTRLTVT.

This clonotype was seen many times. V gene TRBV20-1 combines with J gene TRBJ2-5; 15 nucleotides agree with TRBD2. The J segment lost 2 bases and the V segment lost 4 bases, leaving 5 bases of the junction unmatched. CDR1 is DFQATT and CDR2 is SNEGSKA in the germline V gene (reference sequence). CDR3 size: 16 residues. CDR3 nucleotide sequence: TGCAGTGCTAAAGGGACTAGCGGGAGGCCGCAAGAGACCCAGTACTTC. It is translated as CSAKGTSGRPQETQYF.

In its sample, this clonotype was seen many times. The chain is built from TRBV2 and TRBJ1-2; possible D gene TRBD1, 6 bases. The ends were cut back, 1 base at V and 8 bases at J, with 14 bases in the middle. CDR1 and CDR2 from the germline V gene are SNHLY and FYNNEI. This CDR3 has 14 residues. CDR3 loop: CASSEEGGIKGYTF. CDR3 nucleotides: TGTGCCAGCAGTGAAGAAGGGGGAATTAAGGGCTACACCTTC.

This clonotype was seen at least ten times. Sequence at one end of the junction differs from germline and may be a read error. The chain couples TRBV7-7 to TRBJ2-1; TRBD2 might be the D (5 bases). Germline-derived CDR1 and CDR2 are SSHAT and FNYEAQ (reference sequence). The length of the CDR3 is 17 residues. CDR3 in amino acids: CASSPSSRFSLRNEQFF. CDR3 coding DNA: TGTGCTAGCAGCCCGTCTAGCCGATTCTCCTTACGGAATGAGCAGTTCTTC.

J is TRBJ1-1 and V is TRBV29-1; 8 bases match TRBD1. The CDR3 sequence is 16 residues long. The ends lost 6 bases at V and 0 bases at J; junction bases unmatched: 12. In germline, CDR1 is SQVTM, CDR2 ANQGSEA. CDR3: CSVAITLTGVNTEAFF. The CDR3 nucleotides read TGCAGCGTCGCCATTACCCTGACAGGGGTGAACACTGAAGCTTTCTTT.

This clonotype was detected ten times or more. The rearrangement uses TRBV9 and TRBJ2-1; weak D call: TRBD2 (6 bases). The V end lost 4 bases, the J end lost 12 bases, and 14 bases lay between the germline ends. Germline-derived CDR1 and CDR2 are SGDLS and YYNGEE. This CDR3 has 12 residues. The CDR3 loop reads CASSPPGGGQFF. CDR3 sequence (DNA): TGTGCCAGCAGCCCTCCCGGGGGAGGGCAGTTCTTC.

This clonotype occurred many times. CDR3 amino acids: CSARTSYEQYF. In DNA form, the CDR3 reads TGCAGTGCGCGGACTAGCTACGAGCAGTACTTC. The chain links TRBV20-1 to TRBJ2-7; 7 bases line up with TRBD2. V lost 6 bases, J lost 3 bases, and 2 bases stayed unmatched. Germline assignment: CDR1 DFQATT and CDR2 SNEGSKA (reference sequence). This CDR3 is 11 amino acids long.

Many counts were recorded for this clonotype. DNA for the CDR3: TGTGCCACCAGTGATCACACCCTCGGAGCGGGGCCGAACACCGGGGAGCTGTTTTTT. Translated: CATSDHTLGAGPNTGELFF. This chain links TRBV24-1 with TRBJ2-2; the match to TRBD2 covers 7 bases. Looked up from germline, CDR1 is KGHDR and CDR2 is SFDVKD. This CDR3 has 19 residues. Trimming at V came to 3 bases and at J to 0 bases, leaving 12 bases not matched to a gene.

This clonotype showed up many times. V usage is TRBV7-3 and J usage is TRBJ2-3; the D gene is possibly TRBD2 (8 bases). The ends were cut back, 0 bases at V and 6 bases at J, with 19 bases in the middle. CDR1 is SGHTA, CDR2 FQGTGA, per germline. The CDR3 has 17 residues. The CDR3 bases are TGTGCCAGCAGCTTAACGGGGGCGGGGGGACAGATGGATACGCAGTATTTT. Amino acid sequence: CASSLTGAGGQMDTQYF.

The gene calls are TRBV4-1 and TRBJ1-3; no reliable D call. This CDR3 has 14 amino acids. V dropped 0 bases and J dropped 8 bases, with 11 bases sitting between them. Germline CDR1 MGHRA, CDR2 YSYEKL. In nucleotides, the CDR3 is TGCGCCAGCAGCCAAGAGGAAGGGCCTTACACCATATATTTT. Translated: CASSQEEGPYTIYF.